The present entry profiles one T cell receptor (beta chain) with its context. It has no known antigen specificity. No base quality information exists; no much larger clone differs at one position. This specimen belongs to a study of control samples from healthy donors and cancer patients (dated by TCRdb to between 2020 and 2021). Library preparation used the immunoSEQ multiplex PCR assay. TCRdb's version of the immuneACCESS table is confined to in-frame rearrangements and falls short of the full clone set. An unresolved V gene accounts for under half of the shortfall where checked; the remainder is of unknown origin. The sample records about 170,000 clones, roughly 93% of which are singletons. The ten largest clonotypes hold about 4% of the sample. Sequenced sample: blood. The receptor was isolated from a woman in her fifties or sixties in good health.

The CDR3 region has the sequence CASSYSGATSGYEQYF. The nucleotide sequence is given as TGTGCCAGCAGTTACTCCGGGGCGACTAGCGGCTACGAGCAGTACTTC. The chain is made from TRBV6-5 and TRBJ2-7; 9 nucleotides in the junction match TRBD2. CDR1 and CDR2 were assigned from the germline V gene as MNHEY and SVGAGI. The V end gives up 0 bases and the J end 3 bases, leaving 6 bases in the junction not matched to a gene. Measured from the cysteine to the phenylalanine, the CDR3 is 16 residues long. Of all the DNA, just the CDR3 is kept, 48 bases in frame from base 1.